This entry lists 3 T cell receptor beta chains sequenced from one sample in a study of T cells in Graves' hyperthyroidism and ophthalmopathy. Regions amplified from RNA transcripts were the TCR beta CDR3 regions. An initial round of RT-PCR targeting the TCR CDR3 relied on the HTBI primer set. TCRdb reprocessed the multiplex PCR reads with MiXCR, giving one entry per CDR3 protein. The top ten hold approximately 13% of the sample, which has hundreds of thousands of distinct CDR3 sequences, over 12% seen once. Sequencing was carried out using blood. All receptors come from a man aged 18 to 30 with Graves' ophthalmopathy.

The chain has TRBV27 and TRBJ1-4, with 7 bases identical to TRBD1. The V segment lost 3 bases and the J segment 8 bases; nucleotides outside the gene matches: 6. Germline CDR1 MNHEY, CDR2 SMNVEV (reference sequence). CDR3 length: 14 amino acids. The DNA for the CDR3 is TGTGCCAGCAGTTTGGAAGGACAGGCCGAAAAACTGTTTTTT. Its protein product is CASSLEGQAEKLFF.

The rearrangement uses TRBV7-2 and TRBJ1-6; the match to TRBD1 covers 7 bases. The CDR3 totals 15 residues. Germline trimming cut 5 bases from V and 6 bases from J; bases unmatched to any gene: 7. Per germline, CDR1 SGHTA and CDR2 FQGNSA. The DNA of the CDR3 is TGTGCCAGCAGCCCTGGACAGGTCTTTAATTCACCCCTCCACTTT. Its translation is CASSPGQVFNSPLHF.

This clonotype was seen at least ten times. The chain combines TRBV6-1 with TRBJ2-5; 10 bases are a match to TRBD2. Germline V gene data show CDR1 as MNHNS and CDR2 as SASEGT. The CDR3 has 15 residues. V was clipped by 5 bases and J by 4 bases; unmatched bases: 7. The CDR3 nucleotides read TGTGCCAGCAGTCTAATTAGCGGGAGGTCAGAGACCCAGTACTTC. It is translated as CASSLISGRSETQYF.